This T cell receptor (beta chain) is from a study of vaccination and CD4 T cells after COVID-19. Across the study: Spike peptides, overlapping and drawn from SARS-CoV-2, HCoV-NL63, HCoV-OC43 and HCoV-229E, were used to stimulate cells.

This CDR3 region has 18 residues. With 6 bases removed from V and 4 bases from J, the gap between germline ends came to 27 bases. Looked up from germline, CDR1 is MDHEN and CDR2 is SYDVKM. Specified time point: late sampling 161 to 241 days after vaccination in a few convalescent patients. Indicated treatment: roughly ten-day PBMC culture with coronavirus spike peptide pools or control peptides (ViraFEST assay). First, ViraFEST expanded antigen-specific T cells with peptide pools, and next it sequenced the TCRs. It was with approximately 9.7 IU/ml IL-2 and around 10 ug/ml peptide pools that 2.2 million or so PBMCs per well were cultured. Scientists ran DNA taken from cultured CD4+ T cells through the Oncomine TCR Beta short-read assay for sequencing. DNA came from CD4+ T cells after culture. Via MiXCR, TCRdb re-called the PCR reads, giving one row per CDR3 protein. The sample carries about 26,000 distinct CDR3 sequences, roughly a third recorded once.

As concerns this clonotype: The target antigen is unknown.

The gene calls are TRBV28 and TRBJ1-2; the D gene is possibly TRBD1 (6 bases). This clonotype was obtained from a human donor who had recovered from COVID-19. The sequencing used CD4+ T cells from blood, cultured in vitro, collected about 7 months after SARS-CoV-2 vaccination. CDR3: CASRRLGRGGGHSYGYTF. DNA of the CDR3: TGTGCCAGCAGGCGGCTAGGGCGGGGCGGGGGACATAGCTATGGCTACACCTTC.